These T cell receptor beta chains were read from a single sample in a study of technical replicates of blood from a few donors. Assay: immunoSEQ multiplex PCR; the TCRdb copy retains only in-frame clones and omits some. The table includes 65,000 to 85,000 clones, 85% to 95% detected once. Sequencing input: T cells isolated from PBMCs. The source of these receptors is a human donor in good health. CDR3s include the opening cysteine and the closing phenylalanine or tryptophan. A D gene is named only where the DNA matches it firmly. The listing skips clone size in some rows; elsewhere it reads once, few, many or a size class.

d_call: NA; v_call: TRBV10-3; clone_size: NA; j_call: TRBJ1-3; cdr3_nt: TGTGCCATCAGTGGAGCGGAAACTGGAAACACCATATATTTT; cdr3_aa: CAISGAETGNTIYF
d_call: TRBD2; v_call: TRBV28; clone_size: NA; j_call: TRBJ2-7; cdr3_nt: TGTGCCAGCAGTTTATCCTCTGGACTAGCGGGAGGGAAGTACGAGCAGTACTTC; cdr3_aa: CASSLSSGLAGGKYEQYF
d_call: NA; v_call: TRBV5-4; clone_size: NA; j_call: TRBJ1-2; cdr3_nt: TGTGCGACCCGAGGGCCCACCTATGGCTACACCTTC; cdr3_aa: CATRGPTYGYTF
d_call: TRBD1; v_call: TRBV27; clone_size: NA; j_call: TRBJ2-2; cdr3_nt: TGTGCCACCCGGACAGGGTCTATCGGGGAGCTGTTTTTT; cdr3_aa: CATRTGSIGELFF
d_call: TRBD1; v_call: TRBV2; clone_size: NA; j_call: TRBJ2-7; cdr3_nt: TGTGCCAGCAAGGGACAGAATTACGAGCAGTACTTC; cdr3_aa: CASKGQNYEQYF
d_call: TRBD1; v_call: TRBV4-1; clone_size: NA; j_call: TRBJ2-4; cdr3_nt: TGCGCCAGCAGCCAAGAAACAGGGGTGGACATTCAGTACTTC; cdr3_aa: CASSQETGVDIQYF
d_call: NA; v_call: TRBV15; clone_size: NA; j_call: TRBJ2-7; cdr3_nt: TGTGCCACCAGCAGACAGGGGAAATACGAGCAGTACTTC; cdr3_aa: CATSRQGKYEQYF
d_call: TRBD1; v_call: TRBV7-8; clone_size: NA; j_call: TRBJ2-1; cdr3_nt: TGTGCCAGCAGCCAGGACAGGGGGCTCTATGAGCAGTTCTTC; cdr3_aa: CASSQDRGLYEQFF
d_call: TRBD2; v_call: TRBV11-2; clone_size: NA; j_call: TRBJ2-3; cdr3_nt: TGTGCCAGCAGCTTAGATAAGCGGGGAGATACGCAGTATTTT; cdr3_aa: CASSLDKRGDTQYF
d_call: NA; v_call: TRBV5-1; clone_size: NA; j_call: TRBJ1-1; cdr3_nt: TGCGCCAGCAGCTACACACGGAACACTGAAGCTTTCTTT; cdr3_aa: CASSYTRNTEAFF
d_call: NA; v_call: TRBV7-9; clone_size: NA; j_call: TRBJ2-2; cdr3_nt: TGTGCCAGCGTTCCACCGCGCACCGGGGAGCTGTTTTTT; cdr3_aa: CASVPPRTGELFF
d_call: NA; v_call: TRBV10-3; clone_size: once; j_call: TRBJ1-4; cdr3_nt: TGTGCCATCAGGACAGAAAAACTGTTTTTT; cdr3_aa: CAIRTEKLFF
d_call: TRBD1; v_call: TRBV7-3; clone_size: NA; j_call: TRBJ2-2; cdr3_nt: TGTGCCAGCAGCTTAACCGGGACAGCTAACACCGGGGAGCTGTTTTTT; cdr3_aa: CASSLTGTANTGELFF
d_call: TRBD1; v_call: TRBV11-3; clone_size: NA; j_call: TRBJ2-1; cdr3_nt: TGTGCCAGCAGCTTAGATTTTGCAGGGGGCTTATTCAATGAGCAGTTCTTC; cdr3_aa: CASSLDFAGGLFNEQFF
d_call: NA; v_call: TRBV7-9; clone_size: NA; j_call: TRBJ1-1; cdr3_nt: TGTGCCAGCAGCCTACCAAAGGAGCTCATGAACACTGAAGCTTTCTTT; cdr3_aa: CASSLPKELMNTEAFF
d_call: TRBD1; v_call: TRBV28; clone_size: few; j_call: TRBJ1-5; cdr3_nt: TGTGCCAGCAGTGCTTCCGGGACAGGGCATCAGCCCCAGCATTTT; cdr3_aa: CASSASGTGHQPQHF
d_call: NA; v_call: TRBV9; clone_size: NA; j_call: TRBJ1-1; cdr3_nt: TGTGCCAGCAGCGTAGGTCCATTGCGGGAAGCTTTCTTT; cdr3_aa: CASSVGPLREAFF
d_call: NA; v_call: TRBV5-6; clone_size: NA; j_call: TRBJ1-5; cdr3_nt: TGTGCCAGCAGCTCATTCTACAGGGTTAAGGATCAGCCCCAGCATTTT; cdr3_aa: CASSSFYRVKDQPQHF
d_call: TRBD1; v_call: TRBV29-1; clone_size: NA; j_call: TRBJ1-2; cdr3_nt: TGCAGCGTTGAAGCTGGGACAGGTCGGAGCTATGGCTACACCTTC; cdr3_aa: CSVEAGTGRSYGYTF
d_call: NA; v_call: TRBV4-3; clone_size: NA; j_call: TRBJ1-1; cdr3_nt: TGCGCCAGCAGCCAAGAGTACATGAACACTGAAGCTTTCTTT; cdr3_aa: CASSQEYMNTEAFF
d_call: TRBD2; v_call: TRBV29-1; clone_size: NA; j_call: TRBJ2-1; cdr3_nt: TGCAGCGGGGGACTAGCGGGAAGAGCGGAGCAGTTCTTC; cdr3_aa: CSGGLAGRAEQFF
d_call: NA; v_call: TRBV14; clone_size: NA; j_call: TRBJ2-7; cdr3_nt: TGTGCCAGCAGCCAAGCCACAGGGTGGAGTTACGAGCAGTACTTC; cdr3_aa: CASSQATGWSYEQYF
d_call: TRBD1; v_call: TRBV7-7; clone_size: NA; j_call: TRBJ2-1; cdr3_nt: TGTGCTAGCAGCTTAACGGGACAGGGCTACAATGAGCAGTTCTTC; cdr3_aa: CASSLTGQGYNEQFF
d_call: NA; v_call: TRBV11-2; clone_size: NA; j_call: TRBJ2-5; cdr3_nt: TGTGCCAGCAGCTTATTAGCGGATCAAGAGACCCAGTACTTC; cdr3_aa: CASSLLADQETQYF
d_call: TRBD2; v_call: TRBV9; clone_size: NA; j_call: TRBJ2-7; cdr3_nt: TGTGCCAGCAGCTCGGGACTAGCGACCTACGAGCAGTACTTC; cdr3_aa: CASSSGLATYEQYF
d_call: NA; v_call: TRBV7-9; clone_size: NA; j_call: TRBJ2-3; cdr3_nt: TGTGCCAGCAACTTCCCTCCGGTAGATACGCAGTATTTT; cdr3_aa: CASNFPPVDTQYF
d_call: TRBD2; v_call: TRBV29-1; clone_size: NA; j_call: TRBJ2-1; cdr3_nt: TGCGGGGTAGCGGGAGGGCCGAGCCCCTACAATGAGCAGTTCTTC; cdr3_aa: CGVAGGPSPYNEQFF
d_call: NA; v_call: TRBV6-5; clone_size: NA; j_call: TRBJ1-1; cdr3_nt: TGTGCCAGCAGTTACTCGGGACCGGGAGCTGAAGCTTTCTTT; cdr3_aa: CASSYSGPGAEAFF
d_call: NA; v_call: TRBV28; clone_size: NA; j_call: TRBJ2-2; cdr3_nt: TGTGCCAGCAACCTTTTGAGTAACACCGGGGAGCTGTTTTTT; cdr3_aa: CASNLLSNTGELFF
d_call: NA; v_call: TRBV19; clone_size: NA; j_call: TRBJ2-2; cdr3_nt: TGTGCCAGTAGTATCGTAAGCTACGGGACCGGGGAGCTGTTTTTT; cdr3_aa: CASSIVSYGTGELFF
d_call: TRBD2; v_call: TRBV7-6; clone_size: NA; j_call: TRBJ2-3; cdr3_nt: TGTGCCAGCAGCCAACTAGCGGGAGGTCATCCTAGCACAGATACGCAGTATTTT; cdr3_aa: CASSQLAGGHPSTDTQYF
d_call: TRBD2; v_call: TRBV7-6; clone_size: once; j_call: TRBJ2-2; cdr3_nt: TGTGCCAGCAGCCCATTTCGCAGCGGGATTAACACCGGGGAGCTGTTTTTT; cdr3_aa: CASSPFRSGINTGELFF
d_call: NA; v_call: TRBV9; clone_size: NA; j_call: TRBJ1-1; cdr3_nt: TGTGCCAGCAGTCTTAACAGGAACACTGAAGCTTTCTTT; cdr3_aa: CASSLNRNTEAFF
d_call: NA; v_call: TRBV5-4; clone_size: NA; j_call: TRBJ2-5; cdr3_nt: TGTGCCAGCAGCAGAACAGCTCAAGAGACCCAGTACTTC; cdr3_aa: CASSRTAQETQYF
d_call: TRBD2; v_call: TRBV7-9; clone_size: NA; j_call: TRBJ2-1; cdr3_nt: TGTGCCAGCAGCCCAGGGACTAGCGGGCCTAATGAGCAGTTCTTC; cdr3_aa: CASSPGTSGPNEQFF
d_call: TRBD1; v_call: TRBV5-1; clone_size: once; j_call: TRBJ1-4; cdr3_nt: TGCGCCAGCAGCGCCACAGGGGGCACTAATGAAAAACTGTTTTTT; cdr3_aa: CASSATGGTNEKLFF
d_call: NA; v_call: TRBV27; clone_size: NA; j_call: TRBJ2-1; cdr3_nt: TGTGCCAGCAGTCCACCCACAGGAACAGGGTCCTACAATGAGCAGTTCTTC; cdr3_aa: CASSPPTGTGSYNEQFF
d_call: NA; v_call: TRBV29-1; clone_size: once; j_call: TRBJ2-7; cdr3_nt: TGCAGCGTTGGAAGAGCCGGCGAGCAGTACTTC; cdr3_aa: CSVGRAGEQYF
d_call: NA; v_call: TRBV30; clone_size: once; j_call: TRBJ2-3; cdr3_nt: TGTGCCTGGGGGCTCAGTACAGATACGCAGTATTTT; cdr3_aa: CAWGLSTDTQYF
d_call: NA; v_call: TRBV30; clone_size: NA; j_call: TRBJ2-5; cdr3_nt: TGTGCCTGGTTAAAAGAGACCCAGTACTTC; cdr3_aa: CAWLKETQYF
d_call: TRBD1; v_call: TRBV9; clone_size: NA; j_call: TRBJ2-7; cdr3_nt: TGTGCCAGCAGCGAACAGGGGCGATCCTACGAGCAGTACTTC; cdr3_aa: CASSEQGRSYEQYF
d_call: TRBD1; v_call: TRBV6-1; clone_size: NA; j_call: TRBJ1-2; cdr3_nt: TGTGCCAGCACCGAGGGGGACAGGGATGGCTACACCTTC; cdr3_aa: CASTEGDRDGYTF
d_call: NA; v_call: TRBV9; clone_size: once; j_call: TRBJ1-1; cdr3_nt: TGTGCCAGCAGCGTAGGGAGTAGGGGCAATTTGAACACTGAAGCTTTCTTT; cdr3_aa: CASSVGSRGNLNTEAFF
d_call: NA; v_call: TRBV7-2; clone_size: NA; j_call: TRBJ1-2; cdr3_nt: TGTGCCAGCAGCCATACAGGGTATGGCTACACCTTC; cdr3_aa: CASSHTGYGYTF
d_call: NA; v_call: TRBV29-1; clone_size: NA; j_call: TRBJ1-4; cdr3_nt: TGCAGCGTTGAGACTGGAGGGAATGGTAAAAAACTGTTTTTT; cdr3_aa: CSVETGGNGKKLFF
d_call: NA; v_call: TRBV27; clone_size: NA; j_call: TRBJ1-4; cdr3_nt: TGTGCCAGCAGTTTATCGCGGTCAGTCAATGAAAAACTGTTTTTT; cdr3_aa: CASSLSRSVNEKLFF
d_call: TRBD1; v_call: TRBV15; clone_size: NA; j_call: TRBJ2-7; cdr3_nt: TGTGCCACCAGCGGCATTTTAATCGGGACAGGGAAATACGAGCAGTACTTC; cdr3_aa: CATSGILIGTGKYEQYF
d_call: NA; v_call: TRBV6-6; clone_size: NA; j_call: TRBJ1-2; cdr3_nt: TGTGCCAGCAGTCGAAATGGCAACTATGGCTACACCTTC; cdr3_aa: CASSRNGNYGYTF
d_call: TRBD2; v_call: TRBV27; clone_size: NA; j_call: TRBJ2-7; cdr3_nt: TGTGCCAGCAGTTTGGTTTCGGGGAGGGGAGCCTACGAGCAGTACTTC; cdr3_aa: CASSLVSGRGAYEQYF
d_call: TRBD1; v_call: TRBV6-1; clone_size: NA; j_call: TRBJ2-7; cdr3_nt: TGTGCCAGCAGTGATACAGGGGGCTCCTACGAGCAGTACTTC; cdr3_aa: CASSDTGGSYEQYF
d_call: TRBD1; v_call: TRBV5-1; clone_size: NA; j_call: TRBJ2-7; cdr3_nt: TGCGCCAGCAGCTTGGGAGGACAGGGGGCTTACGAGCAGTACTTC; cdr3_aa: CASSLGGQGAYEQYF
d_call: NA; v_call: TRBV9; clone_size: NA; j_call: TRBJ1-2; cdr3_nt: TGTGCCAGCAGCGTAAACAGGGAAATTAACTATGGCTACACCTTC; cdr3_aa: CASSVNREINYGYTF